Included here is one T cell receptor beta chain sequence, with context. Antigen specificity is unknown. TCRbeta libraries averaged about 40,773 productive templates per sample. TCRdb's table, derived via immunoSEQ multiplex PCR, lists solely in-frame clones and lacks some. Of approximately 10,000 clones listed, roughly 54% are singletons. This sample was included in a study of STAT3 mutations in large granular lymphocyte leukemia. Findings and limits, study-wide: Every T-cell large granular lymphocyte leukemia patient had at least one immunodominant TCR beta clonotype.

Sequencing was performed on peripheral blood mononuclear cells. This sequence was found in a boy between 10 and 17 years old with T-cell large granular lymphocyte leukemia. Some clones in this sample may be carry-over from other donors' samples.

The CDR3 reads CSVEDQGGPYGYTF. The CDR3 DNA reads TGCAGCGTTGAAGATCAGGGGGGTCCGTATGGCTACACCTTC. The rearrangement joins TRBV29-1 to TRBJ1-2; 7 nucleotides match TRBD1. There are 14 residues in the CDR3. CDR1 and CDR2 (germline): SQVTM, ANQGSEA. The ends lost 0 bases at V and 5 bases at J; junction bases unmatched: 6.